The present T cell receptor (beta chain) was sequenced within a study of T-cell reconstitution after alpha-beta-depleted transplantation in children. This clonotype came up many times. The antigen is undetermined. Findings and caveats of the study: Some patients' high day-60 TCRbeta diversity was attributed to recipient cells surviving conditioning. Reported findings indicate that, about two months after transplant, alpha-beta T cells came from several hundred expanded clones, which were derived from non-depleted graft cells. When one year had passed after transplant, most T-cell counts and diversity came from newly produced T cells.

Unique molecular identifiers were incorporated during preparation of the TCRbeta library. From the PCR reads, TCRdb called clonotypes with MiXCR, one entry per CDR3 protein. In the table there are fewer than 350,000 distinct CDR3 sequences, almost 8% of which are singletons. The CDR3 extends over 14 amino acids. CDR1 is DFQATT, CDR2 SNEGSKA, per germline (reference sequence). The V and J ends lost 6 bases and 1 base, in that order; junction bases with no gene match: 5. The J gene is TRBJ2-1, the V gene TRBV20-1; 8 bases align to TRBD1. This TCR was recovered from a female patient between 2 and 15 years old who had a stem cell transplant for Fanconi anemia, so the T cells may come from the graft donor. The input for sequencing was peripheral blood, taken 360 days after TCRalphabeta/CD19-depleted stem cell transplant. CDR3 coding DNA: TGCAGTGCCTCGAGGACAGGGTCCTACAATGAGCAGTTCTTC. Protein product: CSASRTGSYNEQFF.